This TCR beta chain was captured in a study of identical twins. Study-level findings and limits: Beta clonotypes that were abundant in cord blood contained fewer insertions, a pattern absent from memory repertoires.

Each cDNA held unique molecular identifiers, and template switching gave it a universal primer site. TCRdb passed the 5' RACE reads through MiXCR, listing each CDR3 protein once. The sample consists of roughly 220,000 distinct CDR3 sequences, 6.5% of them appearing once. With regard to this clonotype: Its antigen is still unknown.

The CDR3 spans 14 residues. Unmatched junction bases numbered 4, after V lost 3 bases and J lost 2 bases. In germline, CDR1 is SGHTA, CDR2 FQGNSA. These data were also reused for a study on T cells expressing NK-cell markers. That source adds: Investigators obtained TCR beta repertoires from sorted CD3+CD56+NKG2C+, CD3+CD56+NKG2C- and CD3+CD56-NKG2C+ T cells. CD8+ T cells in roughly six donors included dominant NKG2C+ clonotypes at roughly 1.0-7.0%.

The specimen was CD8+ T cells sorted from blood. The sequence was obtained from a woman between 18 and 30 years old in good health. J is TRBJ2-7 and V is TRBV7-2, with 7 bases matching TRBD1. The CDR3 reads CASSFFQGAYEQYF. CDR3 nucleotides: TGTGCCAGCAGCTTTTTCCAGGGGGCCTACGAGCAGTACTTC.